One sample yielded the 21 T cell receptor beta chains listed below, sequenced in a study of T cells in localized non-small cell lung cancer. The assay was immunoSEQ multiplex PCR, and TCRdb's table has in-frame clones only and misses some. The sample comprises about 41,000 clones, roughly 84% of which are singletons, and more than 7.5% rests with the top ten. Sample: PBMCs, taken before any cancer treatment. These receptor sequences come from a man aged 40 to 70 with stage II lung adenocarcinoma.

The J gene is TRBJ2-5, the V gene TRBV19, with a tentative D call TRBD1 (6 bases). Trimming pared 2 bases from V and 1 base from J, leaving 17 bases between. The CDR3 has 17 residues. Looked up from germline, CDR1 is LNHDA and CDR2 is SQIVND (reference sequence). The CDR3 reads CASSIRTVANPQETQYF. The CDR3 DNA is TGTGCCAGTAGTATAAGGACAGTTGCAAACCCCCAAGAGACCCAGTACTTC.

This clone was recorded a few times. The rearrangement links TRBV19 to TRBJ1-1; D may be TRBD1 (6 bases). The CDR3 is 13 residues long. V lost 6 bases, J lost 1 base, and 9 bases lay in between. Germline CDR1 is LNHDA and CDR2 is SQIVND (reference sequence). DNA for the CDR3: TGTGCCAGTAGAGCCAGGGGGAACACTGAAGCTTTCTTT. It is translated as CASRARGNTEAFF.

The V gene is TRBV6-6, the J gene TRBJ1-1; D is uncertain. The CDR3 sequence is 13 residues long. CDR1 is MNHNY and CDR2 is SVGAGI in the germline V gene (reference sequence). Trimming pared 4 bases from V and 1 base from J, leaving 7 bases between. The CDR3 region has the DNA TGTGCCAGCAGTTTCCCGCGGAACACTGAAGCTTTCTTT. Its translation: CASSFPRNTEAFF.

V usage is TRBV21-1 and J usage is TRBJ1-1; the DNA was not used to check the table's D call, TRBD1. TRBV21-1 is marked as a pseudogene. This CDR3 spans 13 amino acids. The CDR3 sequence is CASRHTGNTEAFF. DNA for the CDR3: TGTGCCAGCAGACACACAGGGAACACTGAAGCTTTCTTT.

This chain links TRBV4-2 with TRBJ2-3; 8 nucleotides match TRBD2. The CDR3 is 15 residues long. Germline V CDR1 and CDR2: LGHNA, YNFKEQ. Trimming removed 6 bases from V and 0 bases from J; junction bases left unmatched: 5. The CDR3 DNA sequence: TGTGCCAGCAGACCCGGACTAGCAAGCACAGATACGCAGTATTTT. It encodes CASRPGLASTDTQYF.

V usage is TRBV27 and J usage is TRBJ2-5; perhaps D is TRBD1 or TRBD2 (5 bases each). Trimming shortened V by 5 bases and J by 5 bases, and 21 bases separated the two germline ends. Germline V gene data show CDR1 as MNHEY and CDR2 as SMNVEV (reference sequence). The CDR3 covers 16 residues. CDR3 amino acids: CASSLGSGTLRETQYF. The DNA for the CDR3 is TGTGCCAGCAGTCTCGGATCCGGGACCTTGCGGGAGACCCAGTACTTC.

This sequence joins TRBV11-2 and TRBJ1-1, with a weak D call TRBD1 (5 bases). Trimming stripped 2 bases from V and 2 bases from J, with 12 bases between. This CDR3 spans 15 amino acids. Germline-derived CDR1 and CDR2 are SGHAT and FQNNGV. CDR3 region: CASSLIGATNTEAFF. The CDR3 DNA is TGTGCCAGCAGCTTAATAGGGGCAACTAACACTGAAGCTTTCTTT.

The gene calls are TRBV9 and TRBJ2-1; 8 bases fit TRBD2. J gave up 2 bases and V 3 bases, and 4 bases lay outside the gene matches. The CDR3 has 15 residues. The germline CDR1 and CDR2 sequences are SGDLS and YYNGEE. The CDR3, as DNA: TGTGCCAGCAGCGGAAGCGGGAGCCCCTACAATGAGCAGTTCTTC. Protein sequence: CASSGSGSPYNEQFF.

This clone was recorded only once. The chain recombines TRBV29-1 with TRBJ1-3; tentatively, D is TRBD1 (6 bases). Deletions cut 4 bases from V and 4 bases from J, with 11 bases between. This CDR3 is built from 13 residues. Germline lookup yields CDR1 SQVTM and CDR2 ANQGSEA. CDR3 loop: CSVARGTGNTIYF. In nucleotides, the CDR3 is TGCAGCGTTGCCAGGGGAACAGGAAACACCATATATTTT.

The chain recombines TRBV27 with TRBJ2-2; the D is unclear. There are 15 residues in the CDR3. V lost 3 bases and J 3 bases, leaving 11 bases between the germline ends. Germline V gives CDR1 MNHEY, CDR2 SMNVEV (reference sequence). The CDR3 bases are TGTGCCAGCAGTTTCGATGGGTGGCACACCGGGGAGCTGTTTTTT. Encoded protein: CASSFDGWHTGELFF.

The V and J genes are TRBV5-6 and TRBJ1-5, with 10 bases aligning to TRBD1. Germline values: CDR1 SGHDT, CDR2 YYEEEE. The junction had 3 bases not matched to a gene; V was cut back by 2 bases and J by 4 bases. The CDR3 contains 15 residues. DNA of the CDR3: TGTGCCAGCAGCTTCGGGACAGGGGTTAATCAGCCCCAGCATTTT. Translating it yields CASSFGTGVNQPQHF.

The rearrangement links TRBV6-5 to TRBJ2-2, with a tentative D call TRBD1 (6 bases). CDR3 length: 14 residues. Trimming shortened V by 0 bases and J by 4 bases, and 6 bases separated the two germline ends. Germline V lookup: CDR1 MNHEY, CDR2 SVGAGI. Here the CDR3 reads CASSYSGATGELFF. The CDR3 coding sequence is TGTGCCAGCAGTTACTCGGGGGCCACCGGGGAGCTGTTTTTT.

The V call is TRBV6-1, the J call TRBJ1-2, with a possible D match to TRBD1 (6 bases). The CDR3 contains 14 residues. Looked up from germline, CDR1 is MNHNS and CDR2 is SASEGT. V was shortened by 7 bases and J by 1 base, with 13 bases between the two germline ends. CDR3: CASMGGQSNYGYTF. CDR3 coding DNA: TGTGCCAGCATGGGAGGACAGAGTAACTATGGCTACACCTTC.

This rearrangement joins TRBV28 to TRBJ1-2, with a possible D match to TRBD1 (5 bases). In germline, CDR1 is MDHEN, CDR2 SYDVKM. V was shortened by 2 bases and J by 4 bases, with 23 bases between the two germline ends. The CDR3 length is 18 residues. CDR3 residues: CASSLSIARGLRFYGYTF. The CDR3 DNA reads as TGTGCCAGCAGTTTAAGTATCGCGCGGGGACTGAGGTTCTATGGCTACACCTTC.

This CDR3 is CASGLAGRGNTDTQYF. In DNA, the CDR3 is TGTGCTAGTGGTTTGGCTGGACGGGGAAACACAGATACGCAGTATTTT. The chain has TRBV12-5 and TRBJ2-3; possible D gene TRBD2, 5 bases. Deletions cut 1 base from V and 2 bases from J, with 13 bases between. CDR3 size: 16 residues. Germline CDR1 and CDR2: LGHNT and FRNRAP.

This clone was counted a few times. The CDR3: CASRTTGSLEQYF. The CDR3 DNA sequence: TGTGCCAGTAGAACGACAGGTTCCCTCGAGCAGTACTTC. The chain employs TRBV19 and TRBJ2-7; tentative D call: TRBD1 (6 bases). Germline loops: CDR1 LNHDA, CDR2 SQIVND (reference sequence). The CDR3 is 13 amino acids. Between the trimmed V and J ends, which lost 6 bases and 6 bases, there was a span of 15 bases.

The V gene is TRBV7-9, the J gene TRBJ2-3; the D is unclear. The CDR3 is 15 residues long. The V end was cut by 3 bases, the J end by 2 bases, with 12 bases between. Germline values: CDR1 SEHNR, CDR2 FQNEAQ (reference sequence). Here the CDR3 reads CASSFGESYTDTQYF. CDR3 DNA sequence: TGTGCCAGCAGCTTCGGCGAGAGCTACACAGATACGCAGTATTTT. The whole variable domain, remainder taken from reference TRBV7-9 and TRBJ2-3, is DTGVSQNPRHKITKRGQNVTFRCDPISEHNRLYWYRQTLGQGPEFLTYFQNEAQLEKSRLLSDRFSAERPKGSFSTLEIQRTEQGDSAMYLCASSFGESYTDTQYFGPGTRLTVL.

The sample holds one count of this clone. This sequence joins TRBV30 and TRBJ1-5; D is possibly TRBD1 (5 bases). Germline CDR1 and CDR2: GTSNPN and SVGIG (reference sequence). Deletions cut 4 bases from V and 0 bases from J, with 16 bases between. CDR3 length equals 16 residues. CDR3 nucleotide sequence: TGTGCCTGGAAAGTGACAGTGAATTATAGCAATCAGCCCCAGCATTTT. Translating it yields CAWKVTVNYSNQPQHF.

V and J are TRBV5-5 and TRBJ2-5, with 7 bases matching TRBD2. Germline CDR1 reads SGHKS; CDR2 reads YYEKEE (reference sequence). Trimming took 0 bases from V and 2 from J; bases not matched to a gene: 1. The length of the CDR3 is 14 residues. The CDR3 nucleotides read TGTGCCAGCAGCTTGGGACTAGCACAAGAGACCCAGTACTTC. Amino acids: CASSLGLAQETQYF. Full variable domain (rest looked up from reference TRBV5-5 and TRBJ2-5): DAGVTQSPTHLIKTRGQQVTLRCSPISGHKSVSWYQQVLGQGPQFIFQYYEKEERGRGNFPDRFSARQFPNYSSELNVNALLLGDSALYLCASSLGLAQETQYFGPGTRLLVL.

As to this clone: This CDR3 is also generated by other DNA sequences in the sample. The chain couples TRBV2 to TRBJ1-5; a weak D match, TRBD1 (5 bases). The germline V gene encodes CDR1 SNHLY and CDR2 FYNNEI. Trimming removed 5 bases from V and 10 bases from J, with 15 bases in between. This CDR3 spans 13 amino acids. CDR3: CASSPGGQGPQHF. The DNA for the CDR3 is TGTGCCAGCAGTCCGGGGGGTCAGGGCCCCCAGCATTTT.

The chain combines TRBV10-2 with TRBJ2-3; TRBD2 is a possible D gene (5 bases). The CDR3 loop spans 14 amino acids. The germline CDR1 and CDR2 sequences are WSHSY and SAAADI. Deletions cut 8 bases from V and 5 bases from J, with 17 bases between. This CDR3 reads CASSSGLAGDTQYF. The CDR3 DNA sequence: TGCGCCAGCTCCTCTGGACTGGCCGGAGATACGCAGTATTTT.